The rows below give T cell receptor beta chains drawn from one sample of a study of T cells in Graves' hyperthyroidism and ophthalmopathy. TCRdb used MiXCR to reprocess the multiplex PCR reads, holding one entry per CDR3 protein. The sample has roughly 300,000 distinct CDR3 sequences, 15% to 20% seen once. The sequencing sample was made of blood. Receptors were obtained from a woman in her fifties or sixties with Graves' hyperthyroidism. Both conserved end residues are part of each CDR3. A D gene is named only where the DNA matches it firmly. Not all rows give a size; the values are once, few, many and, for expanded clones, a class.

many	TRBJ2-1	TRBD2	TRBV10-3	TGTGCCATCAGTGATTCTAGCGGGGGAAGCTCCTACAATGAGCAGTTCTTC	CAISDSSGGSSYNEQFF
.	TRBJ1-5	.	TRBV9	TGTGCCAGCAGCCGCCAGGGAGGTGATCAGCCCCAGCATTTT	CASSRQGGDQPQHF
.	TRBJ2-2	.	TRBV5-1	TGCGCCAGCAGCTTGCCGGGGGATCGCGGGGAGCTGTTTTTT	CASSLPGDRGELFF
.	TRBJ2-2	.	TRBV30	TGTGCCTGGTTCGAGCGGGACACGAACACCGGGGAGCTGTTTTTT	CAWFERDTNTGELFF
.	TRBJ2-3	TRBD2	TRBV12-3/TRBV12-4	TGTGCCAGCAGTCCCGGGACTAGCGGGGGAAGAGATACGCAGTATTTT	CASSPGTSGGRDTQYF
.	TRBJ2-1	.	TRBV19	TGTGCCAGTAGTATAACCGACGGTAGGCAGTTCTTC	CASSITDGRQFF
few	TRBJ1-5	.	TRBV11-2	TGTGCCAGCGCGGCGCAGGGGATTCAGCCCCAGCATTTT	CASAAQGIQPQHF
few	TRBJ2-3	.	TRBV5-1	TGCGCCAGCAGCTTGGAGGGGATCTATGACACAGATACGCAGTATTTT	CASSLEGIYDTDTQYF
few	TRBJ1-4	.	TRBV7-9	TGTGCCAGCAGCTTAGCGGCAGGGGTCGGTGAAAAACTGTTTTTT	CASSLAAGVGEKLFF
few	TRBJ2-5	TRBD1	TRBV28	TGTGCCAGCAGCTCCCCAGGGGGCTATCGAGAGACCCAGTACTTC	CASSSPGGYRETQYF
.	TRBJ1-1	.	TRBV4-2	TGTGCCAGCAGCCAAGATGGGACCATGAACACTGAAGCTTTCTTT	CASSQDGTMNTEAFF
.	TRBJ1-5	TRBD1	TRBV6-1	TGTGTCAGCAGACGGTCCGGGACAGGGGCCGGTCAGCCCCAGCATTTT	CVSRRSGTGAGQPQHF
.	TRBJ2-2	TRBD2	TRBV6-2/TRBV6-3	TGTGCCAGCCGCCTCGGAAAGGCGGGGGGGCTCGGCACCGGGGAGCTGTTTTTT	CASRLGKAGGLGTGELFF
.	TRBJ2-2	TRBD1	TRBV20-1	TGCAGTGCTAGAGATCCGGGACAGGGGGTTACCGGGGAGCTGTTTTTT	CSARDPGQGVTGELFF
many	TRBJ2-3	TRBD2	TRBV7-8	TGTGCCAGCAGCTTAGGGCCGGGAGGACCCACAGATACGCAGTATTTT	CASSLGPGGPTDTQYF
many	TRBJ2-7	.	TRBV2	TGTGCCAGCAAAAGGTTCGGAACGGGCTACGAGCAGTACTTC	CASKRFGTGYEQYF
few	TRBJ2-1	.	TRBV7-9	TGTGCCAGCAGCTTAGCGGGCCCGGGACGGGTATTCGATGAGCAGTTCTTC	CASSLAGPGRVFDEQFF
few	TRBJ1-2	.	TRBV15	TGTGCCACCAGCAGAGACAGGACCACCTATGGCTACACCTTC	CATSRDRTTYGYTF
many	TRBJ1-4	.	TRBV6-1	TGTGCCACCAGGGAAGGACTTAATGAAAAACTGTTTTTT	CATREGLNEKLFF
.	TRBJ1-4	TRBD1	TRBV7-3	TGTGCCAGCAGCTTAACAGGGACAGCGTCTGAAAAACTGTTTTTT	CASSLTGTASEKLFF
many	TRBJ1-2	TRBD1	TRBV28	TGTGCCAGCAGTCCAGGACAGGGGGTTTACGGCTACACCTTC	CASSPGQGVYGYTF
.	TRBJ1-2	TRBD1	TRBV29-1	TGCAGCGTTGATGACAGGGGAAACTATGGCTACACCTTC	CSVDDRGNYGYTF
many	TRBJ2-4	.	TRBV6-1	TGTGCCAGCAGTGAATCGATGAGTGAGGGTCCCAAAAACATTCAGTACTTC	CASSESMSEGPKNIQYF
.	TRBJ2-1	TRBD1	TRBV19	TGTGCCAGCCGCATCACAGGGGGCACGCGGTTCTTC	CASRITGGTRFF
few	TRBJ1-5	.	TRBV28	TGTGCCAGCAGCCCGGGCCTTGTCGGGAGCAATCAGCCCCAGCATTTT	CASSPGLVGSNQPQHF
few	TRBJ1-2	.	TRBV20-1	TGCAGTGCTAGAGGGGCGGGGGTTGCCTATGGCTACACCTTC	CSARGAGVAYGYTF
.	TRBJ1-6	.	TRBV2	TGTGCCAGCAGTGAATTCGGGACGGAGAGCTCCTATAATTCACCCCTCCACTTT	CASSEFGTESSYNSPLHF
few	TRBJ1-5	.	TRBV9	TGTGCCAGCAGCGAGGGAGGGGGAAATCAGCCCCAGCATTTT	CASSEGGGNQPQHF
.	TRBJ1-6	.	TRBV20-1	TGCAGTGCCCCCCTCTCGGGCGACCTCGGGTCACCCCTCCACTTT	CSAPLSGDLGSPLHF
.	TRBJ2-3	.	TRBV4-2	TGTGCCAGCAGCCCAACTAGCCCAGGGACAGATACGCAGTATTTT	CASSPTSPGTDTQYF
.	TRBJ2-7	.	TRBV28	TGTGCCAGCAGTTTGATCTCAGCCTACGAGCAGTACTTC	CASSLISAYEQYF
many	TRBJ2-3	.	TRBV11-1	TGTGCCAGCAGCCGGACGACAGATACGCAGTATTTT	CASSRTTDTQYF
.	TRBJ1-5	.	TRBV10-3	TGTGCCATCAGTGAGTCGATAGGTGAATCCTCGGGCAATCAGCCCCAGCATTTT	CAISESIGESSGNQPQHF
.	TRBJ2-5	.	TRBV6-2/TRBV6-3	TGTGCCACCAGACAGGACCAAGAGACCCAGTACTTC	CATRQDQETQYF
few	TRBJ2-7	.	TRBV6-1	TGTGCCAGCACCCCAGAACAGGGAACAGCCTACGAGCAGTACTTC	CASTPEQGTAYEQYF
many	TRBJ1-1	.	TRBV20-1	TGCAGTGCTAGAAGGTTTGGGGTTACTGAAGCTTTCTTT	CSARRFGVTEAFF
many	TRBJ2-5	TRBD2	TRBV3-1	TGTGCCAGCAGCCAAGAAGGCCTAGCGGGGTCGAAGACCCAGTACTTC	CASSQEGLAGSKTQYF
many	TRBJ2-1	TRBD2	TRBV7-2	TGTGCCAGCAGCTCACCCCTAGCGGGGGAGTACAATGAGCAGTTCTTC	CASSSPLAGEYNEQFF
.	TRBJ2-2	TRBD1	TRBV6-1	TGTGCCAGCAGTGCACAGGGGATCGGGGAGCTGTTTTTT	CASSAQGIGELFF
.	TRBJ1-2	.	TRBV11-2	TGTGCCAGCAGCTCCGGCAGGGGACAAGGCTACACCTTC	CASSSGRGQGYTF
few	TRBJ2-5	TRBD1	TRBV5-1	TGCGCCAGCAGCTACGGGACAGTTCAAGAGACCCAGTACTTC	CASSYGTVQETQYF
many	TRBJ1-2	.	TRBV13	TGTGCCAGCAGCTTAGCCCAGGCCAGCTATGGCTACACCTTC	CASSLAQASYGYTF